The sample holds a few counts of the clone carrying this T cell receptor beta chain. Antigen specificity is unknown. A junction end diverges from the germline sequence, so it may reflect a read error. The CDR3 sequence is 14 residues long. Germline V gene data show CDR1 as MNHEY and CDR2 as SVGAGI. 5'-RACE, quantitative and with molecular barcodes, yielded the TCR beta libraries. Using its own MiXCR run on the 5' RACE reads, TCRdb lists one record per CDR3 protein. This sample carries around 430,000 distinct CDR3 sequences, 17% of them seen once, and the ten largest clones take over 0.9%. The data were obtained in a study of CD8 T cells in ankylosing spondylitis. Findings and caveats of the study: Within ankylosing spondylitis blood, a TCR beta motif made up of eight or nine highly homologous variants appeared to be characteristic.

The receptor was isolated from a male donor with ankylosing spondylitis. This chain connects TRBV6-5 to TRBJ1-1; D is unresolved. Source material: blood, either unsorted or a sorted T cell fraction (not recorded which). The DNA of the CDR3 is TGTGCCAGCAGTTACTCGGCCGCGAACGCTGAAGCTTTCTTT. Its translation is CASSYSAANAEAFF.